This TCR beta chain is drawn from a study of tumor and adjacent non-tumor tissue in lung cancer (dated by TCRdb to the late 2010s). Context from the whole study: Of the cohort, about 11 patients had adenocarcinoma, 2 had squamous cell carcinoma and 1 had small cell lung cancer. The approximately 15 patients were aged about 30 to 76 years, included some 10 men and 5 women, and had TNM stage I to III disease. In total, sequencing yielded 95 million to 150 million productive TCRbeta reads, which works out to an average of approximately 4 million reads per sample. Using bulk TCRbeta repertoires from approximately 15 lung cancer patients, the study set lung tumor tissue side by side with matched distant non-tumor lung tissue. For each patient, one tumor sample and one normal lung sample were taken, giving some 33 paired specimens that underwent TCRbeta CDR3 sequencing. The research as a whole found: Only around 15 patients were included in the cohort, and the need for larger samples and more detailed clinical data was noted by the authors. Because peripheral blood was not sequenced, blood TCRbeta repertoires in the lung cancer patients of the study were not examined. TCR diversity was significantly higher in younger patients, and higher tumor TCR diversity was associated with shorter overall and disease-free survival. A significantly larger cumulative share of the repertoire was made up by the top 100 clones in normal lung than in tumor tissue. The sequencing platform is not named in the methods, and unique molecular identifiers are not mentioned. Significantly higher TCR diversity (inverse Simpson) was observed in tumor tissue than in normal lung tissue (around 450 vs 150, P = 0.0075, Mann-Whitney U test).

RNA was extracted from bulk unsorted tissue and checked for quality with a NanoDrop ND-1000 and an Agilent 2100. Normal lung samples were distant non-tumor tissue taken more than 3 cm from the tumor edge. The donors were newly diagnosed lung cancer patients admitted for thoracic surgery in China from August to November 2014 who had not received prior chemotherapy. The study excluded patients who had received radiotherapy or chemotherapy before or who had another cancer at the same time. Pieces of surgical tissue measuring about 1-2 cm3 were kept in RNAlater solution and stored at -80 degrees C until use. The CDR3 contains 15 residues, cysteine and phenylalanine counted. Of all the DNA, just the CDR3 is kept, 45 bases in frame from base 1. Receptor amplification or capture employed multiplex PCR. The instrument was an Illumina HiSeq 2500. TCRbeta libraries were built by three rounds of nested PCR using primers (Table S4), following protocols modified from ARM-PCR. Before sequencing, PCR products in the 200-500 bp range were cut out of the gel and cleaned up using the QIAquick gel extraction kit. The published analysis was carried out like this. Reads were cleaned with Trimmomatic, merged with FLASH into complete CDR3 sequences, and assigned to V(D)J germline segments with MiTCR. Clonal diversity was calculated as the inverse Simpson's index using VDJtools. Productive reads were defined as in-frame sequences without a premature stop codon. TCRdb trimmed public reads at Q25 via fastp, called clones via MiXCR and kept in-frame beta chains. When rows share a CDR3 protein, they turn into one entry using the most common DNA and genes. TCRdb assigned the V and J calls; the authors' analysis was not used. Recorded for this sample are 80,000 to 130,000 distinct CDR3 sequences; approximately 65% of them occurred a single time. Approximately 18% of the sample lies in the top ten.

In the case of this clonotype: There is no known antigen for this receptor. One end of the junction varies from germline; a read error may be responsible.

This TCR derives from a man aged 25-40 years with non-small cell lung cancer. The rearranged segments are TRBV12-3 or TRBV12-4 and TRBJ2-5; the D gene is perhaps TRBD1, on 6 matching bases. The sample was distant non-tumor lung tissue. This receptor has the CDR3 CVSSLGPGVPETRYF. Read as DNA, the sequence is TGTGTCAGCAGTTTGGGGCCAGGGGTCCCCGAGACCCGGTACTTC.